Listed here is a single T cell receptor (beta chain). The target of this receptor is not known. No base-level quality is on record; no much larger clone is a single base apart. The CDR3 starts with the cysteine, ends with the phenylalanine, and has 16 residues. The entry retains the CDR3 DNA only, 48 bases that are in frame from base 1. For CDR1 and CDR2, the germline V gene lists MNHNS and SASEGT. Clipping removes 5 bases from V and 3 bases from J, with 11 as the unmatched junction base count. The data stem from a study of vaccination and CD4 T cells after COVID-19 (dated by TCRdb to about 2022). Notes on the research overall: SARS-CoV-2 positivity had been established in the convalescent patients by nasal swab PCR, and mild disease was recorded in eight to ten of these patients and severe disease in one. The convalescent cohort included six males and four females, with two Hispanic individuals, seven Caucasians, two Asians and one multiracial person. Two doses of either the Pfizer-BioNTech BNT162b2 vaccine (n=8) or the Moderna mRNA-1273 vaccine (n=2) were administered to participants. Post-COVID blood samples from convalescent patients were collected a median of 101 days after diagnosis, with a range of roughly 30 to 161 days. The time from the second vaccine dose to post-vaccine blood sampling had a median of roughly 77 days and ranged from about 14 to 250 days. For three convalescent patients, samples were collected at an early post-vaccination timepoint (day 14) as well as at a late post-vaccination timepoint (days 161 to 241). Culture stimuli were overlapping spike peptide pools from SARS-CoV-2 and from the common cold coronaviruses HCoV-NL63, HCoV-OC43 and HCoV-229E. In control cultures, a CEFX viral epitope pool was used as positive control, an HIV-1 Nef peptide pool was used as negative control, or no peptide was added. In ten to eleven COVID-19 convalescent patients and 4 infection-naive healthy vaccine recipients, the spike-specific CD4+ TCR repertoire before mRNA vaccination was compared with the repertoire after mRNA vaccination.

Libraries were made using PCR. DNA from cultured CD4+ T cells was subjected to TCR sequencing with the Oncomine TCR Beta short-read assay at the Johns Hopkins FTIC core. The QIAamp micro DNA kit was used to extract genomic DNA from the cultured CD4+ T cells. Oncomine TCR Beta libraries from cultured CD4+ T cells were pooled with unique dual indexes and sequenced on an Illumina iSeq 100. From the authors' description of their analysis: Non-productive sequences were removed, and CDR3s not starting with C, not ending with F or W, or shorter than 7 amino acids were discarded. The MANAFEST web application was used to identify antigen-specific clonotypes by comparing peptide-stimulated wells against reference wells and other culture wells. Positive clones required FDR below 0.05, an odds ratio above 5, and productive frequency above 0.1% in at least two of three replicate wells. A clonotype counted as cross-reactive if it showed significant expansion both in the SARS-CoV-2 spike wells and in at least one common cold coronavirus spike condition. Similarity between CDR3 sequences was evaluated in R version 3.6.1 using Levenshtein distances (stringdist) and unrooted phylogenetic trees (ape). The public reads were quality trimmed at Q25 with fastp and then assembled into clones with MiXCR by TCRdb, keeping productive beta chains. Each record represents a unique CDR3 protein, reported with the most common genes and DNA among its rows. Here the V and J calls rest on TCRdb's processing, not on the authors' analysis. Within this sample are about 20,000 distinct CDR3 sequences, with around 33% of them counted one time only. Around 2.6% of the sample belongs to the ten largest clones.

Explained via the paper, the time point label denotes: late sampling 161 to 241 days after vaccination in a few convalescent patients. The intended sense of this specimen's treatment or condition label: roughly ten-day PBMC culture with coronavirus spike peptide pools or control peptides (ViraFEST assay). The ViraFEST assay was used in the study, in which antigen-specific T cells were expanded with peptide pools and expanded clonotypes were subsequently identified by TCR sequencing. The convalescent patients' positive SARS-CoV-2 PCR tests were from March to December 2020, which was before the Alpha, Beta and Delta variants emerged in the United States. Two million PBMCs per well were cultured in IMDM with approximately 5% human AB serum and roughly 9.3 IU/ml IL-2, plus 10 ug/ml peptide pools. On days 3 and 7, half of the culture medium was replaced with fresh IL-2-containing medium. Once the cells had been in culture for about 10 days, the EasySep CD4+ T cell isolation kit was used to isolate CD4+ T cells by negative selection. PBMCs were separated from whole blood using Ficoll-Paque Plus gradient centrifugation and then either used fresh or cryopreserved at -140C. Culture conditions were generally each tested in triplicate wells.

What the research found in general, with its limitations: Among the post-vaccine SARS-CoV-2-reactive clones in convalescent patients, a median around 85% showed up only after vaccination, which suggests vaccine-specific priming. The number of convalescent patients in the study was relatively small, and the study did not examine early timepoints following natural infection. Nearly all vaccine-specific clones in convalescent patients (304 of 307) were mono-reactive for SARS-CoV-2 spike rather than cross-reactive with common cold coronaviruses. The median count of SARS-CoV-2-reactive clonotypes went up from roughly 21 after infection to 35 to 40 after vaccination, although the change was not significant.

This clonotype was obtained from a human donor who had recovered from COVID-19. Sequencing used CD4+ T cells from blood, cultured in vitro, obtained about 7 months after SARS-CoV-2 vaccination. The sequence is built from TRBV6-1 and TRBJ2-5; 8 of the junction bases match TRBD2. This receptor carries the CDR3 CASSPHGGASEETQYF. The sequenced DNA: TGTGCCAGCAGTCCACACGGGGGGGCGAGTGAAGAGACCCAGTACTTC.